Listed below are T cell receptor beta chains from one sample, sequenced in a study of blood T cell repertoires in COVID-19. Data came from immunoSEQ multiplex PCR; TCRdb stores just in-frame clones and leaves some out. The table includes roughly 100,000 clones, about 90% detected once. The specimen was peripheral blood. The receptors were sampled from a human donor with COVID-19, enrolled during active disease. The donor label of this sample is uncertain. Each CDR3 is given with its conserved first and last residue. Fields, in order: J gene, clone size, V gene, D gene, CDR3 protein, CDR3 DNA. D genes are given only for firm matches. Part of the rows lack a size; the others show once, few, many or a class for expanded clones.

>TRBJ1-5|.|TRBV2|TRBD1
CASSEARTGAGQPQHF
TGTGCCAGCAGTGAAGCGCGTACAGGGGCGGGTCAGCCCCAGCATTTT
>TRBJ2-2|.|TRBV18|TRBD2
CASSPYRASGTNTGELFF
TGTGCCAGCTCACCCTACCGGGCGAGCGGGACGAACACCGGGGAGCTGTTTTTT
>TRBJ2-1|few|TRBV21-1|.
CASSKRSSRSPWREIGNNEQFF
TGTGCCAGCAGCAAACGATCGTCACGCAGCCCTTGGAGGGAGATCGGAAACAATGAGCAGTTCTTC
>TRBJ2-1|.|TRBV27|.
CASSERNEQFF
TGTGCCAGCTCAGAGAGGAATGAGCAGTTCTTC
>TRBJ2-7|.|TRBV6-5|TRBD2
CASNLAGEAYEQYF
TGTGCCAGCAATCTAGCGGGTGAAGCTTACGAGCAGTACTTC
>TRBJ2-3|once|TRBV12-3/TRBV12-4|.
CASSASTDTQYF
TGTGCCAGCAGTGCGAGCACAGATACGCAGTATTTT
>TRBJ1-3|.|TRBV9|.
CASSVVIGGPGNTIYF
TGTGCCAGCAGCGTAGTTATTGGGGGCCCTGGAAACACCATATATTTT
>TRBJ1-5|once|TRBV2|.
CASSVDSGDQPQHF
TGTGCCAGCAGTGTGGACTCCGGTGATCAGCCCCAGCATTTT
>TRBJ2-7|.|TRBV6-5|.
CASSYLYEQYF
TGTGCCAGCAGTTATCTCTACGAGCAGTACTTC
>TRBJ2-6|once|TRBV6-5|TRBD2
CASSWEGSGANVLTF
TGTGCCAGCAGTTGGGAGGGGTCGGGGGCCAACGTCCTGACTTTC
>TRBJ1-1|.|TRBV5-4|.
CASSSEGKGEAFF
TGTGCCAGCAGCTCGGAGGGGAAGGGAGAAGCTTTCTTT
>TRBJ1-1|.|TRBV28|.
CALPRRGTEAFF
TGTGCACTTCCCCGACGGGGGACTGAAGCTTTCTTT
>TRBJ1-1|.|TRBV19|.
CASSMSGFAFF
TGTGCCAGTAGTATGTCAGGATTCGCTTTCTTT
>TRBJ2-5|.|TRBV13|.
CASSLDTQETQYF
TGTGCCAGCAGCTTAGACACCCAAGAGACCCAGTACTTC
>TRBJ2-7|.|TRBV19|TRBD2
CASSGQHGEGEQYF
TGTGCCAGTAGTGGGCAGCACGGGGAGGGCGAGCAGTACTTC
>TRBJ2-7|.|TRBV27|.
CASSSQGTTYEQYF
TGTGCCAGCAGTTCCCAGGGGACCACCTACGAGCAGTACTTC
>TRBJ1-1|once|TRBV27|TRBD1
CASRRGDSYTEAFF
TGTGCCAGCAGACGTGGGGACAGCTACACTGAAGCTTTCTTT
>TRBJ1-5|once|TRBV9|.
CASSVEGFGQPQHF
TGTGCCAGCAGCGTAGAGGGGTTCGGTCAGCCCCAGCATTTT
>TRBJ1-3|.|TRBV2|.
CAVRPGFAGNTIYF
TGTGCCGTCCGACCAGGGTTCGCGGGAAACACCATATATTTT
>TRBJ1-4|.|TRBV27|.
CASSSTVGGAGEKLFF
TGTGCCAGCAGTTCTACCGTTGGTGGAGCGGGTGAAAAACTGTTTTTT
>TRBJ1-2|.|TRBV7-9|.
CASSLEDSPYGYTF
TGTGCCAGCAGCTTAGAGGACAGTCCTTATGGCTACACCTTC
>TRBJ1-5|.|TRBV28|.
CASSPLTGDSNQPQHF
TGTGCCAGCAGCCCCCTGACAGGCGATAGCAATCAGCCCCAGCATTTT
>TRBJ1-1|.|TRBV30|.
CAWSVLWLNTEAFF
TGTGCCTGGAGTGTACTATGGTTGAACACTGAAGCTTTCTTT
>TRBJ1-2|.|TRBV9|.
CASSTSGEGQSKYGYTF
TGTGCCAGCAGCACGAGCGGGGAGGGGCAGTCAAAATATGGCTACACCTTC
>TRBJ1-1|once|TRBV5-4|.
CASSLEHSMNTEAFF
TGTGCCAGCAGCTTGGAACACAGCATGAACACTGAAGCTTTCTTT
>TRBJ2-2|.|TRBV6-5|.
CASSLGGNTGELFF
TGTGCCAGCAGTCTCGGAGGCAACACCGGGGAGCTGTTTTTT
>TRBJ1-1|.|TRBV5-1|.
CASSLALEQGSEAFF
TGCGCCAGCAGCTTGGCCTTGGAGCAGGGTAGTGAAGCTTTCTTT
>TRBJ2-5|.|TRBV6-2/TRBV6-3|.
CASSYLGTTKETQYF
TGTGCCAGCAGTTACCTAGGGACAACCAAAGAGACCCAGTACTTC
>TRBJ2-1|.|TRBV24-1|.
CATSDGRSVEQFF
TGTGCCACCAGTGATGGAAGGAGTGTTGAGCAGTTCTTC
>TRBJ1-2|once|TRBV6-2/TRBV6-3|.
CASSYGQQGGYTF
TGTGCCAGCAGTTACGGCCAACAGGGTGGCTACACCTTC
>TRBJ1-1|.|TRBV7-9|.
CASSLDRTEAFF
TGTGCCAGCAGTCTAGACAGAACTGAAGCTTTCTTT
>TRBJ2-7|.|TRBV7-9|TRBD2
CASSLERGEWEQYF
TGTGCCAGCAGCTTGGAGCGGGGGGAGTGGGAGCAGTACTTC
>TRBJ1-2|.|TRBV19|.
CASSSGEYSYGYTF
TGTGCCAGTAGCTCGGGGGAGTACAGCTATGGCTACACCTTC
>TRBJ2-1|.|TRBV10-3|.
CAISETNSYNEQFF
TGTGCCATCAGTGAGACAAACTCCTACAATGAGCAGTTCTTC
>TRBJ2-3|.|TRBV7-9|.
CASSFEADTQYF
TGTGCCAGCAGCTTCGAGGCAGATACGCAGTATTTT
>TRBJ1-4|.|TRBV30|TRBD1
CAWSYRGGTNEKLFF
TGTGCCTGGAGTTACAGGGGGGGGACTAATGAAAAACTGTTTTTT
>TRBJ1-3|.|TRBV24-1|TRBD1
CATSDSGTGGGNTIYF
TGTGCCACCAGTGATTCCGGGACAGGGGGCGGAAACACCATATATTTT
>TRBJ1-1|.|TRBV18|TRBD1
CASSADRGNTEAFF
TGTGCCAGCTCAGCGGACAGGGGTAACACTGAAGCTTTCTTT
>TRBJ1-4|few|TRBV9|.
CASSVEGEGEKLFF
TGTGCCAGCAGCGTAGAAGGGGAGGGGGAAAAACTGTTTTTT
>TRBJ2-7|once|TRBV7-6|.
CASSQFGGEQYF
TGTGCCAGCAGCCAATTTGGGGGGGAGCAGTACTTC
>TRBJ2-3|.|TRBV15|.
CATGRPSTDTQYF
TGTGCCACCGGGCGTCCCAGCACAGATACGCAGTATTTT
>TRBJ2-5|.|TRBV23-1|.
CASSLEQGRLETQYF
TGCGCCAGCAGTCTAGAACAGGGCCGGTTAGAGACCCAGTACTTC
>TRBJ1-3|.|TRBV3-1/TRBV3-2|TRBD1
CASSPGQGRGNTIYF
TGTGCCAGCAGTCCTGGACAGGGGCGAGGAAACACCATATATTTT
>TRBJ2-2|.|TRBV7-9|.
CASSPDSNTGELFF
TGTGCCAGCAGCCCGGACAGCAACACCGGGGAGCTGTTTTTT
>TRBJ1-1|.|TRBV30|.
CAGTPNRESFVNTEAFF
TGTGCCGGAACACCCAACAGGGAGTCCTTTGTGAACACTGAAGCTTTCTTT
>TRBJ2-7|once|TRBV27|.
CASSLSLSSYEQYF
TGTGCCAGCAGTTTATCACTAAGCTCCTACGAGCAGTACTTC
>TRBJ1-6|.|TRBV6-5|TRBD1
CASSSDRGLYNSPLHF
TGTGCCAGCAGTTCGGACAGGGGACTTTATAATTCACCCCTCCACTTT
>TRBJ2-5|.|TRBV2|.
CASEASRQETQYF
TGTGCCAGCGAGGCTAGTAGACAAGAGACCCAGTACTTC
>TRBJ2-3|.|TRBV7-6|.
CASSGGTVSTDTQYF
TGTGCCAGCAGCGGGGGGACAGTTAGCACAGATACGCAGTATTTT
>TRBJ1-5|.|TRBV10-3|TRBD1
CAISESPIRTGSNQPQHF
TGTGCCATCAGTGAATCGCCGATACGGACAGGGTCAAATCAGCCCCAGCATTTT
>TRBJ1-5|many|TRBV18|.
CASSPRTVSNQPQHF
TGTGCCAGCTCCCCCCGGACAGTTAGCAATCAGCCCCAGCATTTT
>TRBJ2-2|.|TRBV10-3|.
CAISDPRGATGELFF
TGTGCCATCAGTGATCCCAGGGGAGCCACCGGGGAGCTGTTTTTT
>TRBJ2-7|once|TRBV9|TRBD2
CASSAAGGYEQYF
TGTGCCAGCAGCGCAGCGGGGGGATACGAGCAGTACTTC